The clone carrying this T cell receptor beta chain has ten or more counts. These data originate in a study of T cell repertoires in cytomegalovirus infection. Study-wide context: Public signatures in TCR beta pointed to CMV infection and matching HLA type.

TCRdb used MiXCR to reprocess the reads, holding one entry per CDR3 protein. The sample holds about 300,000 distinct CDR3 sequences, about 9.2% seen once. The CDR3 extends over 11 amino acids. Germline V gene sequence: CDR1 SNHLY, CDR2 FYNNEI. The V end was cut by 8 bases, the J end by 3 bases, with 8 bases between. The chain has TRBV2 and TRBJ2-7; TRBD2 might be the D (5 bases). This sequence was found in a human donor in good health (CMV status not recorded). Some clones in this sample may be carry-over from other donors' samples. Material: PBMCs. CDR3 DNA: TGTGCCAGCGGGAGCTACTACGAGCAGTACGTC. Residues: CASGSYYEQYV.